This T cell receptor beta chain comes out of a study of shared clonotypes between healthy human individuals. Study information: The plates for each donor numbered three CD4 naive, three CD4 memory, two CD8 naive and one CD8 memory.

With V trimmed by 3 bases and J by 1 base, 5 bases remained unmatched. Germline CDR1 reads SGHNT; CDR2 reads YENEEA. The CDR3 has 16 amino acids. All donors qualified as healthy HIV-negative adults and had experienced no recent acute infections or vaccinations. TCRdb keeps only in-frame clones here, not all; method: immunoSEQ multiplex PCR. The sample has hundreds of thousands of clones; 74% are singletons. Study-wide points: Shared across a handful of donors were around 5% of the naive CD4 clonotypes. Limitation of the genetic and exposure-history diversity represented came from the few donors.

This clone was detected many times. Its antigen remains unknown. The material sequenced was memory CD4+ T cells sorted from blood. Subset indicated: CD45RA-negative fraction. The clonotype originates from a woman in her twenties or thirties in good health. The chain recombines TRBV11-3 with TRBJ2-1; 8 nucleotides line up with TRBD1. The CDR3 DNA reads TGTGCCAGCAGCTTCGGCGGACAGGGATCCTACAATGAGCAGTTCTTC. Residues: CASSFGGQGSYNEQFF.